The next 23 T cell receptor beta chains were all read from a single sample in a study of cytomegalovirus exposure and HLA in healthy donors. The PCR made use of 60 Vbeta and 13 Jbeta primers. Sequencing was performed with immunoSEQ multiplex PCR; in TCRdb, only in-frame clones are kept and a portion is missing. The sample holds 57,000 or so clones, about 80% seen once. Material for sequencing was PBMCs. Every receptor here comes from a man aged 50-60 years in good health and CMV-seropositive.

In its sample, this clone was seen a few times. The chain carries TRBV4-1 and TRBJ2-1, with TRBD2 identical over 8 bases. Germline CDR1 reads MGHRA; CDR2 reads YSYEKL. V gave up 0 bases and J gave up 15 bases; unmatched junction bases: 10. There are 14 residues in the CDR3. The CDR3, as DNA: TGCGCCAGCAGCCAAGATCGGAACGGGGGGGCGGGGTTCTTC. This sequence encodes CASSQDRNGGAGFF.

This clone was detected once. The rearrangement joins TRBV6-6 to TRBJ1-5, with D possibly TRBD1 on 6 matching bases. The CDR3 contains 15 residues. Germline V gene lookup returns CDR1 MNHNY and CDR2 SVGAGI (reference sequence). The V end was cut by 6 bases, the J end by 3 bases, with 15 bases between. This CDR3 reads CASSPSGTFNQPQHF. For the CDR3, the DNA is TGTGCCAGCAGCCCTTCCGGGACATTCAATCAGCCCCAGCATTTT.

This clone was observed a handful of times. The V call is TRBV2, the J call TRBJ2-3, with 7 bases identical to TRBD1. CDR3 length: 15 amino acids. J lost 2 bases, V lost 7 bases, and 9 bases had no gene match. Per the germline V gene, CDR1 is SNHLY and CDR2 is FYNNEI. CDR3 sequence (DNA): TGTGCCAGCACTTTCAGGGGGTCCTACACAGATACGCAGTATTTT. Translated, it gives CASTFRGSYTDTQYF.

V gene TRBV4-1 combines with J gene TRBJ2-1; TRBD2 matches 8 bases. Germline CDR1 MGHRA, CDR2 YSYEKL. V lost 2 bases, J lost 6 bases, and 6 bases stayed unmatched. CDR3 size: 15 residues. CDR3 loop: CASSQSGSVSNEQFF. The CDR3 DNA follows: TGCGCCAGCAGCCAAAGCGGGAGTGTCTCCAATGAGCAGTTCTTC.

The chain employs TRBV21-1 and TRBJ2-7; whether TRBD2, the table's D call, matches the DNA was not checked. TRBV21-1 is a known pseudogene. CDR3 size: 17 residues. The CDR3 sequence: CASSGGLAGGSLYEQYF. The CDR3 DNA follows: TGTGCCAGCAGTGGGGGGCTAGCGGGGGGCTCCCTGTACGAGCAGTACTTC.

This chain links TRBV10-1 with TRBJ1-6; tentatively, D is TRBD1 (6 bases). The germline V and J ends were trimmed by 0 bases and 13 bases, with 10 bases remaining between them. The CDR3 is 13 residues long. Germline CDR1 and CDR2: WNHNN and SYGVQD (reference sequence). The CDR3 nucleotides read TGCGCCAGCAGTGAGTCGACAGGCTCTCCCCTCCACTTT. It translates to CASSESTGSPLHF.

This chain joins TRBV6-1 and TRBJ2-7; D might be TRBD1 (6 bases). Between the trimmed V and J ends, which lost 4 bases and 8 bases, there was a span of 12 bases. The CDR3 is 12 residues long. The V gene's germline CDR1 is MNHNS and CDR2 SASEGT. The CDR3 region is CASSGQQGKQYF. For the CDR3, the DNA is TGTGCCAGCAGTGGCCAACAGGGAAAGCAGTACTTC.

This sequence joins TRBV27 and TRBJ2-3, with TRBD2 identical over 9 bases. Germline loops: CDR1 MNHEY, CDR2 SMNVEV (reference sequence). V dropped 8 bases and J dropped 5; count of bases not matched to a gene: 11. The CDR3 is 15 amino acids. CDR3 sequence reads: CASGGGGRAGDTQYF. CDR3 sequence (DNA): TGTGCCAGCGGCGGGGGCGGGAGGGCCGGAGATACGCAGTATTTT.

The V gene is TRBV27, the J gene TRBJ2-3, with D perhaps TRBD2 (6 bases). Trimming removed 3 bases at V and 2 bases at J, with 12 bases between. The CDR3 has 15 amino acids. The germline gives CDR1 MNHEY, CDR2 SMNVEV (reference sequence). This CDR3 is CASSFAGGITDTQYF. The CDR3 DNA sequence: TGTGCCAGCAGTTTTGCGGGCGGGATCACAGATACGCAGTATTTT.

J is TRBJ1-1 and V is TRBV20-1; D remains ambiguous. The V and J ends lost 6 bases and 11 bases respectively, with 16 bases between them. Germline V gene sequence: CDR1 DFQATT, CDR2 SNEGSKA (reference sequence). There are 11 residues in the CDR3. In DNA form, the CDR3 reads TGCAGTGCAACACCGCAGGTTGGGGCTTTCTTT. Translation gives CSATPQVGAFF.

The J gene is TRBJ1-5, the V gene TRBV6-1; TRBD1 matches at 9 bases. CDR1 is MNHNS, CDR2 SASEGT, per germline. With 3 bases clipped from V and 2 bases from J, the junction kept 5 bases outside the gene matches. The CDR3 runs 16 residues. CDR3 coding DNA: TGTGCCAGCAGTGATCGGAGGACAGGGGGCAATCAGCCCCAGCATTTT. Translating gives CASSDRRTGGNQPQHF.

The chain has TRBV6-6 and TRBJ1-2; tentatively, D is TRBD1 (5 bases). The CDR3 contains 14 residues. Trimming shortened V by 2 bases and J by 1 base, and 8 bases separated the two germline ends. Germline loops: CDR1 MNHNY, CDR2 SVGAGI (reference sequence). In DNA, the CDR3 is TGTGCCAGCAGTTACCCGACAGATAACTATGGCTACACCTTC. Amino acid sequence: CASSYPTDNYGYTF.

The chain carries TRBV4-3 and TRBJ1-1; a weak D match, TRBD1 (6 bases). The CDR3 loop spans 15 amino acids. The V gene lost 4 bases and the J gene lost 4 bases, with 16 bases spanning the gap. The V gene's germline CDR1 is LGHNA and CDR2 YSLEER. The CDR3 protein is CASSLEQGGGTEAFF. The DNA for the CDR3 is TGCGCCAGCAGCCTCGAACAGGGCGGCGGCACTGAAGCTTTCTTT.

CDR3 DNA sequence: TGTGCCAGCAGCACGGACAGGGACACTGAAGCTTTCTTT. Its translation is CASSTDRDTEAFF. The genes are TRBV7-9 and TRBJ1-1; 8 bases agree with TRBD1. V lost 5 bases to trimming and J lost 3 bases; unmatched junction nucleotides: 2. This CDR3 comprises 13 residues. Germline V gives CDR1 SEHNR, CDR2 FQNEAQ (reference sequence).

This clone was detected once. The chain joins TRBV27 to TRBJ2-2, with TRBD1 identical over 9 bases. This CDR3 has 16 residues. The V and J ends lost 4 bases and 7 bases, in that order; junction bases with no gene match: 10. Germline V gene lookup returns CDR1 MNHEY and CDR2 SMNVEV (reference sequence). CDR3 sequence reads: CASSSPGTGPRGELFF. In DNA form, the CDR3 reads TGTGCCAGCAGTTCCCCCGGGACAGGGCCTCGCGGGGAGCTGTTTTTT.

The genes are TRBV13 and TRBJ1-1; D is possibly TRBD1 (5 bases). CDR3 length: 13 residues. V gave up 5 bases and J gave up 6 bases, with 13 bases separating them. Germline-derived CDR1 and CDR2 are PRHDT and FYEKMQ (reference sequence). DNA for the CDR3: TGTGCCAGCAGCCAGGACACTACCTCTGAAGCTTTCTTT. This translates into CASSQDTTSEAFF. Looking up the rest from reference TRBV13 and TRBJ1-1 gives the full variable domain: AAGVIQSPRHLIKEKRETATLKCYPIPRHDTVYWYQQGPGQDPQFLISFYEKMQSDKGSIPDRFSAQQFSDYHSELNMSSLELGDSALYFCASSQDTTSEAFFGQGTRLTVV.

The chain uses TRBV9 and TRBJ2-5, with TRBD1 matching 7 bases. The J call could be wrong; TRBJ2-7 is a better fit for the DNA end. This CDR3 has 14 residues. The germline V gene has CDR1 SGDLS and CDR2 YYNGEE. The CDR3 here is CASSPADRNYEQYF. CDR3 in DNA: TGTGCCAGCAGCCCCGCGGACAGGAACTACGAGCAGTACTTC.

This clone showed up just a few times. The chain is built from TRBV6-5 and TRBJ1-1, with D unclear. With 2 bases removed from V and 1 base from J, the gap between germline ends came to 5 bases. This CDR3 spans 13 amino acids. Germline CDR1 and CDR2: MNHEY and SVGAGI. CDR3 nucleotide sequence: TGTGCCAGCAGTTACGGCGGGAACACTGAAGCTTTCTTT. As protein: CASSYGGNTEAFF.

The genes are TRBV9 and TRBJ2-2, with D maybe TRBD2 (6 bases). Trimming pared 2 bases from V and 2 bases from J, leaving 13 bases between. This CDR3 spans 16 amino acids. Germline V gives CDR1 SGDLS, CDR2 YYNGEE. The CDR3 bases are TGTGCCAGCAGCGTGGGGGGACTTTCCAACACCGGGGAGCTGTTTTTT. This translates into CASSVGGLSNTGELFF.

V and J are TRBV5-1 and TRBJ2-3, with TRBD2 as a possible D gene (6 bases). The V gene's germline CDR1 is SGHRS and CDR2 YFSETQ. This CDR3 contains 14 residues. Trimming shortened V by 0 bases and J by 5 bases, and 10 bases separated the two germline ends. DNA for the CDR3: TGCGCCAGCAGCTTGGACGGGAGTAGAGATACGCAGTATTTT. It codes for CASSLDGSRDTQYF. The full variable domain, completed using reference TRBV5-1 and TRBJ2-3, is KAGVTQTPRYLIKTRGQQVTLSCSPISGHRSVSWYQQTPGQGLQFLFEYFSETQRNKGNFPGRFSGRQFSNSRSEMNVSTLELGDSALYLCASSLDGSRDTQYFGPGTRLTVL.

The V gene is TRBV6-6, the J gene TRBJ1-4, with TRBD1 identical over 7 bases. The CDR3 loop spans 15 amino acids. The junction had 4 bases not matched to a gene; V was cut back by 2 bases and J by 4 bases. The V gene's germline CDR1 is MNHNY and CDR2 SVGAGI (reference sequence). The CDR3 spells CASSYLDRVNEKLFF. For the CDR3, the DNA is TGTGCCAGCAGTTACCTTGACAGGGTTAATGAAAAACTGTTTTTT.

The rearrangement uses TRBV28 and TRBJ1-1; D is unresolved. CDR3 length: 14 amino acids. The germline V gene encodes CDR1 MDHEN and CDR2 SYDVKM. V lost 6 bases to trimming and J lost 4 bases, with 15 bases between them. The CDR3 DNA sequence: TGTGCCAGCAGCCGCCCACCGAGGGCCACTGAAGCTTTCTTT. Translated, it gives CASSRPPRATEAFF. Variable domain in full (rest from reference TRBV28 and TRBJ1-1): DVKVTQSSRYLVKRTGEKVFLECVQDMDHENMFWYRQDPGLGLRLIYFSYDVKMKEKGDIPEGYSVSREKKERFSLILESASTNQTSMYLCASSRPPRATEAFFGQGTRLTVV.

The gene calls are TRBV7-9 and TRBJ2-7; D is perhaps TRBD2 (5 bases). Trimming left V 2 bases short and J 5 bases short, with 7 bases between. The CDR3 spans 12 residues. Germline V CDR1 and CDR2: SEHNR, FQNEAQ (reference sequence). CDR3 in DNA: TGTGCCAGCAGCTTAAGAGGGAACGAGCAGTACTTC. Encoded protein: CASSLRGNEQYF.